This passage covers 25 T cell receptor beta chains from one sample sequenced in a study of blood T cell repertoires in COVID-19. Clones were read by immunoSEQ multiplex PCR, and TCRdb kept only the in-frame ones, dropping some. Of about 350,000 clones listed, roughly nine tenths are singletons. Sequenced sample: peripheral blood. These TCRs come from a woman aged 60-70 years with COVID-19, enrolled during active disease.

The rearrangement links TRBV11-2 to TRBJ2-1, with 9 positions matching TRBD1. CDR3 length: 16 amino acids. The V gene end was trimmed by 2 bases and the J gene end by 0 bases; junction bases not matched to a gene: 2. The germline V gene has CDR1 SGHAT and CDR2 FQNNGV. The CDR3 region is CASSLTTGGSYNEQFF. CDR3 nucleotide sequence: TGTGCCAGCAGCTTAACGACAGGGGGCTCCTACAATGAGCAGTTCTTC.

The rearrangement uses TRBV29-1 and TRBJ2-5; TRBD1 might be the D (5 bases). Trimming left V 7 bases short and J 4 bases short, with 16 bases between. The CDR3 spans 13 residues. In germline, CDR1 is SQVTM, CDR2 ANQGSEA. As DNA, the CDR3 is TGCAGCGACAAAGGGGATTGGGGAGAGACCCAGTACTTC. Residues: CSDKGDWGETQYF.

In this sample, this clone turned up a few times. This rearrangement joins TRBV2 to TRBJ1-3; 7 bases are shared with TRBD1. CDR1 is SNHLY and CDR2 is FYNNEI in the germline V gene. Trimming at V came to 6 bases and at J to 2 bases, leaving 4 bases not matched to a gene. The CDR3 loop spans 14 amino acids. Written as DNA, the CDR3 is TGTGCCAGCAGGTTGGGGACAGCTGGAAACACCATATATTTT. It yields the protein CASRLGTAGNTIYF.

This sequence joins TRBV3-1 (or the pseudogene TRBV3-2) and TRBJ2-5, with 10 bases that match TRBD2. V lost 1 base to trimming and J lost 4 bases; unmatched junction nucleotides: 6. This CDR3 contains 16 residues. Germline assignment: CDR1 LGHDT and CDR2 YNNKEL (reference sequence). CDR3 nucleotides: TGTGCCAGCAGCCAAGGACAAGCGGGGGGGCGAGAGACCCAGTACTTC. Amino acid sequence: CASSQGQAGGRETQYF.

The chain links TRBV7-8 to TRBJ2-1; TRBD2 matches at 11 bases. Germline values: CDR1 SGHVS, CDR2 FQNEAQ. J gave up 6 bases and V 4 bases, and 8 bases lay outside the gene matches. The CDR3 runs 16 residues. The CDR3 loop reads CASSSTSGVQPNEQFF. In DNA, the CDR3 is TGTGCCAGCAGCTCGACTAGCGGGGTTCAGCCCAATGAGCAGTTCTTC. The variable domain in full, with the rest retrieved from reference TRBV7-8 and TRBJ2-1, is GAGVSQSPRYKVAKRGQDVALRCDPISGHVSLFWYQQALGQGPEFLTYFQNEAQLDKSGLPSDRFFAERPEGSVSTLKIQRTQQEDSAVYLCASSSTSGVQPNEQFFGPGTRLTVL.

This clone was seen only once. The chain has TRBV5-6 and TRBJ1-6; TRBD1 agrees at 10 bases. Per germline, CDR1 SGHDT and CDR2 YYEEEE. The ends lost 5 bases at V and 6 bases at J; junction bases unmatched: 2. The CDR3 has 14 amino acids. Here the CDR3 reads CASSRDRGNSPLHF. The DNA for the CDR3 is TGTGCCAGCAGTCGGGACAGGGGTAATTCACCCCTCCACTTT.

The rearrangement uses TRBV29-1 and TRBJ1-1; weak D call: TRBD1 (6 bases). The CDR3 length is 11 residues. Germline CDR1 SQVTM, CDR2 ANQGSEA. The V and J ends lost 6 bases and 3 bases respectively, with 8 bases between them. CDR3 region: CSVQGYTEAFF. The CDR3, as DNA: TGCAGCGTGCAGGGGTACACTGAAGCTTTCTTT. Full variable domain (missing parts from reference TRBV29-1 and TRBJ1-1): SAVISQKPSRDICQRGTSLTIQCQVDSQVTMMFWYRQQPGQSLTLIATANQGSEATYESGFVIDKFPISRPNLTFSTLTVSNMSPEDSSIYLCSVQGYTEAFFGQGTRLTVV.

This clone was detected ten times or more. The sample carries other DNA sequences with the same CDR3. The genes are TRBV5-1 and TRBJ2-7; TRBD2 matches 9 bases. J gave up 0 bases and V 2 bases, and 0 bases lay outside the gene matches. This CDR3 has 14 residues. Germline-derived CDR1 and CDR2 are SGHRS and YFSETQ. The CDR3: CASSLAGGSYEQYF. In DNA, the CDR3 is TGCGCCAGCAGCTTAGCGGGGGGCTCCTACGAGCAGTACTTC.

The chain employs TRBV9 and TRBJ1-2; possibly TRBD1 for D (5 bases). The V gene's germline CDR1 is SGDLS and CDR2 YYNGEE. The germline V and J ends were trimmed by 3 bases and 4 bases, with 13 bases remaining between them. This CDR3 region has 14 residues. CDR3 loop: CASSGITGSYGYTF. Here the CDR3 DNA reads TGTGCCAGCAGCGGAATTACAGGTAGCTATGGCTACACCTTC.

CDR3 in amino acids: CASSLQAFSGNTIYF. The CDR3 DNA follows: TGTGCCAGCAGCTTACAGGCTTTCTCTGGAAACACCATATATTTT. The chain joins TRBV7-8 to TRBJ1-3; D is undetermined. This CDR3 region has 15 residues. Trimming cost V 2 bases and J 0 bases, with 8 bases left between them. From germline, CDR1 is SGHVS and CDR2 FQNEAQ.

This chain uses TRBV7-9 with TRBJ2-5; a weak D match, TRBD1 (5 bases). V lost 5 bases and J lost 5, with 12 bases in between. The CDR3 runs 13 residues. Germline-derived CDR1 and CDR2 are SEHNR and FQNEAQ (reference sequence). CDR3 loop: CASSKQASETQYF. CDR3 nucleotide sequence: TGTGCCAGCAGCAAACAGGCGTCTGAGACCCAGTACTTC.

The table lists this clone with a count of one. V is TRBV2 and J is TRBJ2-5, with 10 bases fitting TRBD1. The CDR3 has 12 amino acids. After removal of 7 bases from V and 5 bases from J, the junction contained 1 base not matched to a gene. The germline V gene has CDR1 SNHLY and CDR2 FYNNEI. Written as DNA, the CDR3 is TGTGCCAGCACGGGACAGGGGGAGACCCAGTACTTC. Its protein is CASTGQGETQYF.

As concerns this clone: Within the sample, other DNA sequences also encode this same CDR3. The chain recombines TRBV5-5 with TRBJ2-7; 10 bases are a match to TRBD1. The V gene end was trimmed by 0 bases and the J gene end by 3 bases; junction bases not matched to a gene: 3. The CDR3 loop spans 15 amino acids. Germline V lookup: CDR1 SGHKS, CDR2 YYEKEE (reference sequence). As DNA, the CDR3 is TGTGCCAGCAGCTTGGGGACAGGGGGGGTCTACGAGCAGTACTTC. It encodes CASSLGTGGVYEQYF.

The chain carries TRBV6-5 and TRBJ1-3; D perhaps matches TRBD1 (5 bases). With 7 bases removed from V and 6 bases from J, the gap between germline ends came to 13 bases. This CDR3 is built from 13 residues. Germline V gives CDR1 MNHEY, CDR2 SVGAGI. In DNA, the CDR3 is TGTGCCAGCAAGGACCCAGGGCCAAACACCATATATTTT. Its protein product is CASKDPGPNTIYF.

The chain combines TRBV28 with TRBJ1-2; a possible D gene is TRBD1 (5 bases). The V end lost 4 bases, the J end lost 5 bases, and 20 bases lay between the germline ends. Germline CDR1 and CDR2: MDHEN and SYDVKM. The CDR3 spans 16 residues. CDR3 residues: CASSSPGLRVGYGYTF. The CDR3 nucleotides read TGTGCCAGCAGTTCACCGGGACTCAGGGTAGGGTATGGCTACACCTTC.

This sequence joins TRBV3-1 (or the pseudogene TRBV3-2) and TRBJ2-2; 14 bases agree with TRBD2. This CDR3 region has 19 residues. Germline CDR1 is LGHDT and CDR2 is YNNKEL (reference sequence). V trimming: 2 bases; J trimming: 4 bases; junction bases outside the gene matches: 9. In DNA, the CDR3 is TGTGCCAGCAGCCAAACGACTAGCGGGGGGGCCTCAATCACCGGGGAGCTGTTTTTT. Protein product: CASSQTTSGGASITGELFF.

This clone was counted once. Here the CDR3 DNA reads TGCGCCAGCAGGCCTGGGGGGACAGGAACGAACACTGAAGCTTTCTTT. Translating it yields CASRPGGTGTNTEAFF. The genes are TRBV5-1 and TRBJ1-1, with 8 bases aligning to TRBD1. V lost 5 bases, J lost 1 base, and 10 bases stayed unmatched. CDR1 and CDR2 (germline): SGHRS, YFSETQ. CDR3 size: 16 residues.

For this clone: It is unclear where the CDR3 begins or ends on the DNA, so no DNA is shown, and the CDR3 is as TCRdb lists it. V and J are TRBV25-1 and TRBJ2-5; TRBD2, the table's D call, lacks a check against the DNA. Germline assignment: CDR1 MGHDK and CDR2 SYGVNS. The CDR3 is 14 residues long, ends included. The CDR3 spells CASSEYFGPGTPNF.

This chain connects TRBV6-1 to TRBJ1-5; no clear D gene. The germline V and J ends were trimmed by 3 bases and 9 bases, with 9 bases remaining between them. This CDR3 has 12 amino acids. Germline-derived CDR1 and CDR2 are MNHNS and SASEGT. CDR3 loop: CASSDGIRPQHF. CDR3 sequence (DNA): TGTGCCAGCAGTGACGGGATTCGGCCCCAGCATTTT.

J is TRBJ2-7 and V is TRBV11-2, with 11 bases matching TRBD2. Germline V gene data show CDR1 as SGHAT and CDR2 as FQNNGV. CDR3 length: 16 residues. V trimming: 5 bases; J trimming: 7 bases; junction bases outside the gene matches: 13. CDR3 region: CASSPNSGGVAKEQYF. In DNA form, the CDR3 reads TGTGCCAGCAGCCCAAATAGCGGGGGGGTTGCTAAAGAGCAGTACTTC.

In DNA, the CDR3 is TGTGCCACCAGTGTGGGGCGGGGGGTTAGCACAGATACGCAGTATTTT. It yields the protein CATSVGRGVSTDTQYF. The rearrangement links TRBV24-1 to TRBJ2-3, with 8 positions matching TRBD2. Germline V gives CDR1 KGHDR, CDR2 SFDVKD. Germline trimming cut 5 bases from V and 0 bases from J; bases unmatched to any gene: 6. This CDR3 contains 16 residues.

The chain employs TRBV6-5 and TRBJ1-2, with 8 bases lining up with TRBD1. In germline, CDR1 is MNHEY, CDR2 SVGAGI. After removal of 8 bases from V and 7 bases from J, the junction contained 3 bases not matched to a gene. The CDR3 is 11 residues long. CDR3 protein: CASWTGLGYTF. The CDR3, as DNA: TGTGCCAGCTGGACAGGGCTTGGCTACACCTTC.

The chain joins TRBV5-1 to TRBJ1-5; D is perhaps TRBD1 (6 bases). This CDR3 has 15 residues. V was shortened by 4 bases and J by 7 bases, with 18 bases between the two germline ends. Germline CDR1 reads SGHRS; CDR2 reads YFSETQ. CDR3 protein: CASSTGGGAKQPQHF. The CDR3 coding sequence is TGCGCCAGCAGCACGGGCGGGGGGGCTAAGCAGCCCCAGCATTTT. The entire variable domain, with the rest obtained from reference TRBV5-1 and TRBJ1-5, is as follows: KAGVTQTPRYLIKTRGQQVTLSCSPISGHRSVSWYQQTPGQGLQFLFEYFSETQRNKGNFPGRFSGRQFSNSRSEMNVSTLELGDSALYLCASSTGGGAKQPQHFGDGTRLSIL.

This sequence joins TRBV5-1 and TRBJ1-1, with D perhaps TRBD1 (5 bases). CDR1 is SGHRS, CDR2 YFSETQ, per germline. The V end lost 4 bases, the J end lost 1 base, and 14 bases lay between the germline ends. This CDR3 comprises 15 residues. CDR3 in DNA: TGCGCCAGCAGCCCGGGGGACCTTTCGAACACTGAAGCTTTCTTT. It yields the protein CASSPGDLSNTEAFF.

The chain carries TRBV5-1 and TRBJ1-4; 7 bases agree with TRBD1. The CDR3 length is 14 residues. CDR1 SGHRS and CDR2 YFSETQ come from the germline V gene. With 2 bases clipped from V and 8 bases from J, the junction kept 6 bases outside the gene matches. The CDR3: CASSFTGAEEKLFF. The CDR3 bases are TGCGCCAGCAGCTTCACAGGGGCCGAAGAAAAACTGTTTTTT. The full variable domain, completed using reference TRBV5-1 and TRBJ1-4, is KAGVTQTPRYLIKTRGQQVTLSCSPISGHRSVSWYQQTPGQGLQFLFEYFSETQRNKGNFPGRFSGRQFSNSRSEMNVSTLELGDSALYLCASSFTGAEEKLFFGSGTQLSVL.